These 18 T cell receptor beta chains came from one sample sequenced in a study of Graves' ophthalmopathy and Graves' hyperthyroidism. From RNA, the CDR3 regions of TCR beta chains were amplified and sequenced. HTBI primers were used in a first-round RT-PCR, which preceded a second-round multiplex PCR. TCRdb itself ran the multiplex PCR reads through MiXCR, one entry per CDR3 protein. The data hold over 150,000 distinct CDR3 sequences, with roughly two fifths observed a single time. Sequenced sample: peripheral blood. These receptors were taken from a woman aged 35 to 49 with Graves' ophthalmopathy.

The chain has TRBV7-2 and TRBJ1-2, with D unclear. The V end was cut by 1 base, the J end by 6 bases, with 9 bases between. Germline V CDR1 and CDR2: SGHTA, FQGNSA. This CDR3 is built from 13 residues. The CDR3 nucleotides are TGTGCCAGCAGCTTAGGAGAGGTCGATGGCTACACCTTC. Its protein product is CASSLGEVDGYTF.

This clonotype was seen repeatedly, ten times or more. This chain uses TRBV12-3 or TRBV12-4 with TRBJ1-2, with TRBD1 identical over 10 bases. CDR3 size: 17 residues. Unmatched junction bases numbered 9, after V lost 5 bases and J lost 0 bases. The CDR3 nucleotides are TGTGCCAGCAGTATTCCGGGACAGGGGATAACTAACTATGGCTACACCTTC. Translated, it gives CASSIPGQGITNYGYTF.

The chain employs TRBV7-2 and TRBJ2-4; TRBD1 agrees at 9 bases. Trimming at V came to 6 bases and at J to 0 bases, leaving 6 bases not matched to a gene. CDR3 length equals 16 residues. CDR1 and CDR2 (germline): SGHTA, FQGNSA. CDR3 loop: CASSPQGALAKNIQYF. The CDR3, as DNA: TGTGCCAGCAGTCCACAGGGGGCACTAGCCAAAAACATTCAGTACTTC.

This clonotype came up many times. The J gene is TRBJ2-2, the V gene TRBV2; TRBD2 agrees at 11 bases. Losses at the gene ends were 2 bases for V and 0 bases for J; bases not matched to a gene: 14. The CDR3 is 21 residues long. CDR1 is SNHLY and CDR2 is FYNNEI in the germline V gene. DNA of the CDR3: TGTGCCAGCAGTGAACTATACGGTAGCGGGAGGGCTGGAGCGAACACCGGGGAGCTGTTTTTT. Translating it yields CASSELYGSGRAGANTGELFF.

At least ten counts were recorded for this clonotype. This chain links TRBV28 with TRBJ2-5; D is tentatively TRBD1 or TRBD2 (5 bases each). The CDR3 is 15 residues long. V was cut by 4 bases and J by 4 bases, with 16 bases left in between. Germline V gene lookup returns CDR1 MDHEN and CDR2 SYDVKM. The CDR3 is CASSSTGTTLETQYF. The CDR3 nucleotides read TGTGCCAGCAGTTCCACCGGGACGACCCTAGAGACCCAGTACTTC.

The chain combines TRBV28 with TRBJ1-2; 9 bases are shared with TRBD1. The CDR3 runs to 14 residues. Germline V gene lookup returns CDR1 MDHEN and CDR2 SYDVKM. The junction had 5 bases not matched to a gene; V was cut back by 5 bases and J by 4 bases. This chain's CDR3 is CASSPGTGIYGYTF. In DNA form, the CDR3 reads TGTGCCAGCAGTCCAGGGACAGGGATCTATGGCTACACCTTC.

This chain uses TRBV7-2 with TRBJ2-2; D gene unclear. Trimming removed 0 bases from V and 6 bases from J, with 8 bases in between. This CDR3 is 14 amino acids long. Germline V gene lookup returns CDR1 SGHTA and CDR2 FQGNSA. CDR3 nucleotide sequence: TGTGCCAGCAGCTTAGCGAGTAGGGCCGGGGAGCTGTTTTTT. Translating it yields CASSLASRAGELFF.

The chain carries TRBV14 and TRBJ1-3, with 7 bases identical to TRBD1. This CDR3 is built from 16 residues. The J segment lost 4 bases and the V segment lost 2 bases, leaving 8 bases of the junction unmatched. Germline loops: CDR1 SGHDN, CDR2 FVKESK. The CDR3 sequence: CASSQRGSGGGNTIYF. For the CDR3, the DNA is TGTGCCAGCAGCCAAAGAGGTTCAGGGGGGGGAAACACCATATATTTT.

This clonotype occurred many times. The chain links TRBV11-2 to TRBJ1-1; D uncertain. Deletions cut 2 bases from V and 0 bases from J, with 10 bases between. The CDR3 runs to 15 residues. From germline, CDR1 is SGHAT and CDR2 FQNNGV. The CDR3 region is CASSLNGLMNTEAFF. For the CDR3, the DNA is TGTGCCAGCAGCTTAAATGGACTCATGAACACTGAAGCTTTCTTT. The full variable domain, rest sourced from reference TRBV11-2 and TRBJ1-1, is EAGVAQSPRYKIIEKRQSVAFWCNPISGHATLYWYQQILGQGPKLLIQFQNNGVVDDSQLPKDRFSAERLKGVDSTLKIQPAKLEDSAVYLCASSLNGLMNTEAFFGQGTRLTVV.

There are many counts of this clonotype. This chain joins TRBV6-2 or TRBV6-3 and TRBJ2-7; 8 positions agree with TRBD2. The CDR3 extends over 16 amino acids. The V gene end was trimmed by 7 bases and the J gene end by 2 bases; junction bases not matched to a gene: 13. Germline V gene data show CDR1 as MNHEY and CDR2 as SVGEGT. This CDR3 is CASNNGGGSATYEQYF. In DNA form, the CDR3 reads TGTGCCAGCAACAACGGGGGGGGCTCAGCCACCTACGAGCAGTACTTC.

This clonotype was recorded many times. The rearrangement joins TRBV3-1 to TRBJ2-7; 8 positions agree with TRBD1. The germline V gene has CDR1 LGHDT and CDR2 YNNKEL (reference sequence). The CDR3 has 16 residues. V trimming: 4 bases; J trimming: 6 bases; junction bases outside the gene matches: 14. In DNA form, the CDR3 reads TGTGCCAGCAGCCTCTCATTCGCGGACAGGGTGGGCGAGCAGTACTTC. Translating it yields CASSLSFADRVGEQYF.

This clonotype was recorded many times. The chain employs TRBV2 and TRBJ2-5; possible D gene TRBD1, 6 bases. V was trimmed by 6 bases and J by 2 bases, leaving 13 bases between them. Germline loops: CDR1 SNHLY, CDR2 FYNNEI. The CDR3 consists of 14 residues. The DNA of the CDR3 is TGTGCCAGCAGGAGAGGGGGAGCACAAGAGACCCAGTACTTC. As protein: CASRRGGAQETQYF.

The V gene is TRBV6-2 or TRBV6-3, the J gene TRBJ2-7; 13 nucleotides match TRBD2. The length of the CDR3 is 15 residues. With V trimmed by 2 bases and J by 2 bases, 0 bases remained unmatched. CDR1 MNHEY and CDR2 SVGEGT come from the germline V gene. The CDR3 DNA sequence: TGTGCCAGCAGTTACGGGACTAGCGGGACCTACGAGCAGTACTTC. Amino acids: CASSYGTSGTYEQYF.

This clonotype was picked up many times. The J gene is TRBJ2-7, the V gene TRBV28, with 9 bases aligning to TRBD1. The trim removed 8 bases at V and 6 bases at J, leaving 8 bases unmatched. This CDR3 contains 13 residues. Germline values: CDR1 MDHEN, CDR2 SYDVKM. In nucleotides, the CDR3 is TGTGCCAGCGAGGGGGACAGGGTGGGCGAGCAGTACTTC. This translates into CASEGDRVGEQYF.

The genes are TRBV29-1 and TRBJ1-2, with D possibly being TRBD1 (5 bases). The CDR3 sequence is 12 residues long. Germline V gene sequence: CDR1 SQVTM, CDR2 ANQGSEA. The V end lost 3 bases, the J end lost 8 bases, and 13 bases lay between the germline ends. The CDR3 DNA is TGCAGCGTTGATGGGGACCGGGGAGGCTACACCTTC. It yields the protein CSVDGDRGGYTF.

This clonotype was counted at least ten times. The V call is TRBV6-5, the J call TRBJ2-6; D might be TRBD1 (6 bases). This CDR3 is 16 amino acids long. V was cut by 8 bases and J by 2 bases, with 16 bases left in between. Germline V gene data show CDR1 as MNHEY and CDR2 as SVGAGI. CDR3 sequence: CASAIQGVAGANVLTF. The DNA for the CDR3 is TGTGCCAGCGCAATACAGGGTGTCGCTGGGGCCAACGTCCTGACTTTC.

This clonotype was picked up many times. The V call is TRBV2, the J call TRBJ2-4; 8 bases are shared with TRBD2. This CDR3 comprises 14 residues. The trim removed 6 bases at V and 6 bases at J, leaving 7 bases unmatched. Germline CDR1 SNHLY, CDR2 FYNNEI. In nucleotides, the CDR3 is TGTGCCAGCAGGAGCGGGAGCAATGCAAACATTCAGTACTTC. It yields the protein CASRSGSNANIQYF.

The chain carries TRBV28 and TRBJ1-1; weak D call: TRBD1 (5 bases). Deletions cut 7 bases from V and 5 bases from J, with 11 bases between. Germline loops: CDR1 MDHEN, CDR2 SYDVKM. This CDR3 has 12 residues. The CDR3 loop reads CASTTRGTEAFF. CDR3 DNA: TGTGCCAGCACTACTCGGGGGACTGAAGCTTTCTTT.